One T cell receptor (beta chain) is described in this entry. Its antigen specificity is not known. No base-level quality is on record; no much larger clone is a single base apart. There are 13 amino acids in the CDR3, from cysteine to phenylalanine inclusive. The kept DNA is CDR3 alone, 39 bases in frame from the first base. From a lookup of the germline V gene, CDR1 and CDR2 are SGHRS and YFSETQ. Trimming takes 3 bases from V and 0 bases from J, and the germline ends sit 6 bases apart. The sample originates from a study of neoadjuvant nivolumab and ipilimumab in lung cancer (dated by TCRdb to 2019 to 2021). Concerning the study at large: In the NEOSTAR trial, nivolumab was administered intravenously at 3 mg/kg on days 1, 15 and 29, and the combination arm also received ipilimumab 1 mg/kg on day 1 only. For each study arm, the primary endpoint of the trial was the rate of major pathologic response (MPR) in the intention-to-treat population. Of the roughly 45 patients with operable NSCLC treated in the trial, roughly 23 were randomized to nivolumab monotherapy and some 20 to nivolumab plus ipilimumab. TCR repertoires in pretherapy (baseline) peripheral blood were compared with TCR repertoires in tumors resected at surgery after neoadjuvant immune checkpoint blockade. Matched pretherapy and resected tumor pairs were analyzed for seven patients: four treated with nivolumab and three with nivolumab plus ipilimumab.

In light of the paper, this sample's time point label describes: at surgical resection after neoadjuvant nivolumab +/- ipilimumab. The samples were obtained from NEOSTAR, a phase 2 randomized trial that tested neoadjuvant nivolumab or nivolumab plus ipilimumab, followed by surgery, in operable NSCLC. The library was produced with the immunoSEQ multiplex PCR assay. The original methods were these. Richness and clonality were used to summarize the repertoires, and clones that significantly expanded or contracted between pre- and post-therapy samples were identified. The table comes from immuneACCESS by way of TCRdb, which keeps in-frame sequences with V and J called. Part of the clones is missing from these tables; in studies checked, under half for an unresolved V gene and the rest for unknown reasons. V, J and clone size derive from that table, while D and trimming were established from the DNA sequence. Within this sample are 25,000 to 35,000 clones, with 92% of them counted one time only. The ten largest clones add up to approximately 2.2% of the sample.

What the study reported, not specific to this receptor: A small number of samples was subjected to TCR sequencing. TCR richness and clonality were greater in resected tumors than in tumor-adjacent uninvolved lung, and increases were seen in more dual-therapy-treated tumors. TCR richness in pretherapy blood showed a positive correlation with richness in tumors resected after neoadjuvant therapy (Spearman R of about 0.81). No significant correlation was found between TCR clonality and pathologic tumor regression, and only one major-pathologic-response sample was available for the clonality analysis. From pretherapy to surgery, tumor T-cell richness and clonality increased in three of three dual-therapy tumors but in only two of four nivolumab-treated tumors.

The sample in question was peripheral blood, obtained after neoadjuvant nivolumab, alone or with ipilimumab, at or shortly before surgery. This receptor was taken from an adult with non-small cell lung cancer. The V gene is TRBV5-1 and the J gene is TRBJ1-1; there is no confident call for the D gene. The nucleotides read TGCGCCAGCAGCTATGGGATGAACACTGAAGCTTTCTTT. Its protein product is CASSYGMNTEAFF.